This T cell receptor (beta chain) was recorded in a study of cytomegalovirus exposure and HLA in healthy donors. This CDR3 spans 16 amino acids. V shed 3 bases, J shed 2 bases, and the junction held 8 bases outside the gene matches. From germline, CDR1 is SGDLS and CDR2 YYNGEE. The PCR employed 60 Vbeta primers together with 13 Jbeta primers. Sequencing used immunoSEQ multiplex PCR; TCRdb keeps in-frame clones, though not all of them. Of more than 140,000 clones listed, 70% to 80% are singletons. A remark on this clone: Antigen: not known.

The study, taken as a whole, reports: In a later analysis, TCR association rates varied by HLA locus: DRB1 most, HLA-C fewest. It was shown in a later analysis that HLA-associated TCR beta chains were more clonally expanded than other, equally common chains. The only immune exposure information that was available was CMV serostatus. TCR beta sequences reportedly predicted the HLA-A and HLA-B alleles of most subjects accurately.

The chain recombines TRBV9 with TRBJ2-1, with 7 bases fitting TRBD1. Sequencing input: PBMCs. This TCR was sampled from a female donor in good health and CMV-seronegative. The CDR3: CASSAYRDSAYNEQFF. CDR3 sequence (DNA): TGTGCCAGCAGCGCCTATCGGGACAGTGCCTACAATGAGCAGTTCTTC.